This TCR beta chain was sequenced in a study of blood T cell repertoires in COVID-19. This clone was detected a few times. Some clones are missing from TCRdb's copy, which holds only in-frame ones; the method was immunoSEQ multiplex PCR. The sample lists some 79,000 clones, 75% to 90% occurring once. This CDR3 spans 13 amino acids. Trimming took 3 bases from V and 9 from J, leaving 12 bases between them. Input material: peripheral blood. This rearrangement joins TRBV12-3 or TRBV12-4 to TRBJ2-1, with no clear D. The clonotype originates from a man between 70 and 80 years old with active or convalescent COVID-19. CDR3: CASSFFSRGEQFF. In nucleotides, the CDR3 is TGTGCCAGCAGTTTTTTCTCTAGAGGTGAGCAGTTCTTC.